This TCR beta chain comes out of a study of blood T cell repertoires in COVID-19. About the study: The United States, Italy and Spain were the sources of the acute and convalescent COVID-19 samples.

Profiling relied on immunoSEQ multiplex PCR, and the TCRdb table lists in-frame clones only, not all of them. The data show roughly 190,000 clones, with 75% to 90% seen just once and about 6.3% held by the top ten. This sequence originates from a man aged 55-75 years with acute or convalescent COVID-19. Sample: peripheral blood.

CDR3 DNA sequence: TGTGCCAGCATCCCCCACAGGAGCTCCTACGAGCAGTACTTC. It translates to CASIPHRSSYEQYF. The rearrangement uses TRBV3-1 (or the pseudogene TRBV3-2) and TRBJ2-7, with a weak D call TRBD1 (5 bases). V lost 7 bases, J lost 0 bases, and 13 bases lay in between. Germline V lookup: CDR1 LGHDT, CDR2 YNNKEL (reference sequence). The CDR3 spans 14 residues.